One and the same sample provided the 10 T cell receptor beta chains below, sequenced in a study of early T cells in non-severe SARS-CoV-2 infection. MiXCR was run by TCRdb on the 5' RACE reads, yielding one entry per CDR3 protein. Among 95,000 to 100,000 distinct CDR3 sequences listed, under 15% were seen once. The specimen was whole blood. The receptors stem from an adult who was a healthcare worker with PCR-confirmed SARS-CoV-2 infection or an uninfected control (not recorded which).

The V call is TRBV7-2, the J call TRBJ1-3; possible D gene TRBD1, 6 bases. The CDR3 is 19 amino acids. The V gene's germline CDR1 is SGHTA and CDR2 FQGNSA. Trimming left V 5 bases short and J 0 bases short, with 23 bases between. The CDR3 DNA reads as TGTGCCAGCAGCCGCCTTTCACCGGGGACATATCGCTCTGGAAACACCATATATTTT. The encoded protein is CASSRLSPGTYRSGNTIYF.

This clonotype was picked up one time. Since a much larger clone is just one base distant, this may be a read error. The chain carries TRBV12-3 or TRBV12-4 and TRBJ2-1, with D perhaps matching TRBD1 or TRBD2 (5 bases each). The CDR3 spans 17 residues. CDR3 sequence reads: CASSLDGPGQSFNEQFF. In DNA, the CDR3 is TGTGCCAGCAGTTTAGATGGGCCGGGGCAGTCCTTCAATGAGCAGTTCTTC.

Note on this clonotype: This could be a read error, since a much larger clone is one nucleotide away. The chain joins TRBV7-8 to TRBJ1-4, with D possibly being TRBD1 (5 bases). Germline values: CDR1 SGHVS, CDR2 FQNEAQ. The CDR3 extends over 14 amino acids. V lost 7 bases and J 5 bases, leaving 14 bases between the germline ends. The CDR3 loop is CASTFRGLNEKLFF. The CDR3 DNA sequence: TGTGCCAGCACCTTTAGGGGCCTCAATGAAAAACTGTTTTTT. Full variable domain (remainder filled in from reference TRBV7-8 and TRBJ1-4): GAGVSQSPRYKVAKRGQDVALRCDPISGHVSLFWYQQALGQGPEFLTYFQNEAQLDKSGLPSDRFFAERPEGSVSTLKIQRTQQEDSAVYLCASTFRGLNEKLFFGSGTQLSVL.

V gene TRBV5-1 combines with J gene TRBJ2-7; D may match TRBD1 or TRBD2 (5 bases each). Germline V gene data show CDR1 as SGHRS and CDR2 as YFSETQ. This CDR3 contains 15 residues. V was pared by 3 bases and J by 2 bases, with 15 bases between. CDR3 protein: CASSYRDGGTYEQYF. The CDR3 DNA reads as TGCGCCAGCAGCTACCGGGACGGTGGGACCTACGAGCAGTACTTC.

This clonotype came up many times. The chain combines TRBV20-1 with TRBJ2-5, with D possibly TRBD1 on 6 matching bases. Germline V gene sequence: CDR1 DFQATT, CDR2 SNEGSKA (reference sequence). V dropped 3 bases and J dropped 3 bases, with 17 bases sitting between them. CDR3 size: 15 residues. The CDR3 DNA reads TGCAGTGCTAGTCAGGGGTTAACAATAAAAGAGACCCAGTACTTC. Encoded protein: CSASQGLTIKETQYF.

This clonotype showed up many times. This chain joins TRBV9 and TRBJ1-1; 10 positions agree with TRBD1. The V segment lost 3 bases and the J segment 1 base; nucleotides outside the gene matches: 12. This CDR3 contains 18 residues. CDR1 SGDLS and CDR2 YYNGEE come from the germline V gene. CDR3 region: CASSADRGPKDANTEAFF. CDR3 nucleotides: TGTGCCAGCAGCGCAGACAGGGGGCCCAAGGACGCGAACACTGAAGCTTTCTTT.

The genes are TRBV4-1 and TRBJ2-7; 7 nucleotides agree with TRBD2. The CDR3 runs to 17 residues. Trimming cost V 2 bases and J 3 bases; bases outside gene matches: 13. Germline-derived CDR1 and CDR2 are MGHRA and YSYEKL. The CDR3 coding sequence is TGCGCCAGCAGCCAACAAAAGCCGGGACTAACTTTCTACGAGCAGTACTTC. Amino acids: CASSQQKPGLTFYEQYF.

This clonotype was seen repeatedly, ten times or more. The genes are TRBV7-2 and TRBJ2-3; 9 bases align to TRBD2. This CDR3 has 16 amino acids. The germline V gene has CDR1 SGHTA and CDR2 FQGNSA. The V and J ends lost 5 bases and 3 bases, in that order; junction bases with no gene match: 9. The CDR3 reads CASSPLAGVGTDTQYF. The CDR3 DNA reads TGTGCCAGCAGCCCTTTAGCGGGGGTAGGAACAGATACGCAGTATTTT.

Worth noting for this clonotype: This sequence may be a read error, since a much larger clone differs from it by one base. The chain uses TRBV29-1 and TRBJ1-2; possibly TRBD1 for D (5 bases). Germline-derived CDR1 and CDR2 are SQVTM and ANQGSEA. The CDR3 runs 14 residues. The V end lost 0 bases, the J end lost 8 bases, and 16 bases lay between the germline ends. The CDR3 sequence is CSVEDPMTALGYTF. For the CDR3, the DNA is TGCAGCGTTGAAGATCCGATGACAGCGCTAGGCTACACCTTC.

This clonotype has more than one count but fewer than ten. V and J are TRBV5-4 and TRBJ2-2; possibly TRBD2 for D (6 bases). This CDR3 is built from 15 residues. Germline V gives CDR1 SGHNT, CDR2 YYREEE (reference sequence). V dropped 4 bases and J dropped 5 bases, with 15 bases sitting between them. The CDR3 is CASSPGGTYTGELFF. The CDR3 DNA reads TGTGCCAGCAGCCCCGGCGGGACGTATACCGGGGAGCTGTTTTTT.